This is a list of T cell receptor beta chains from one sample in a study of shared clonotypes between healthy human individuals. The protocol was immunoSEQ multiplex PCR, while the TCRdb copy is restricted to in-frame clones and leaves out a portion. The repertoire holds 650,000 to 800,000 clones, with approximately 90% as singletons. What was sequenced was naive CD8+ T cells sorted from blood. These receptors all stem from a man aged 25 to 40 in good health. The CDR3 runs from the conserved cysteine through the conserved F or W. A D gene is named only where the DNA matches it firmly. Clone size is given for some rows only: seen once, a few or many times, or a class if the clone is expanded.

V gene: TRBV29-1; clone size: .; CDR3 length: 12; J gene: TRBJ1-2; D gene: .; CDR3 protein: CSVEGSYSGYTF; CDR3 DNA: TGCAGCGTTGAGGGCAGTTACTCTGGCTACACCTTC
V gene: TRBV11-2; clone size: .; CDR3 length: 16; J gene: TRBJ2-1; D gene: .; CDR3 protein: CASSLVRRGVADEQFF; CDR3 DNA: TGTGCCAGCAGCTTAGTTCGCAGGGGGGTCGCGGATGAGCAGTTCTTC
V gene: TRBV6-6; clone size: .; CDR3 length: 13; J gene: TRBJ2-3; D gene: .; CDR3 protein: CASSYRPEDTQYF; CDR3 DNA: TGTGCCAGCAGTTACCGGCCGGAAGATACGCAGTATTTT
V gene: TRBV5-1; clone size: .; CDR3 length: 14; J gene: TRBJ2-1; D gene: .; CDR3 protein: CASSFTGPYNEQFF; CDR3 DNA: TGCGCCAGCAGCTTCACCGGGCCCTACAATGAGCAGTTCTTC
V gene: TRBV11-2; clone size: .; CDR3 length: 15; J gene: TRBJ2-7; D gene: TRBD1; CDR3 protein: CASVGLDRGRNEQYF; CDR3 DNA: TGTGCCAGCGTAGGCCTGGACAGGGGGCGGAACGAGCAGTACTTC
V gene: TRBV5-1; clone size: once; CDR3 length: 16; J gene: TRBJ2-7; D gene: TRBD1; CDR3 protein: CASSLEHRGQVYEQYF; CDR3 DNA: TGCGCCAGCAGCTTGGAGCACCGAGGACAGGTCTACGAGCAGTACTTC
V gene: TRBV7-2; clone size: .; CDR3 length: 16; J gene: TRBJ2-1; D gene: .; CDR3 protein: CASSLAYRGPYNEQFF; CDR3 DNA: TGTGCCAGCAGCTTAGCTTATAGGGGCCCCTACAATGAGCAGTTCTTC
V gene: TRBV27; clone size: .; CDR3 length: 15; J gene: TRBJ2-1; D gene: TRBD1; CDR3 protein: CASRLGTGMGNEQFF; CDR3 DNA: TGTGCCAGCAGGCTTGGGACAGGAATGGGGAATGAGCAGTTCTTC
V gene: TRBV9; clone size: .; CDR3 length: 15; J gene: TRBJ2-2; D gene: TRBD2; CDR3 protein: CASSVGGSTTGELFF; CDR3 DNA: TGTGCCAGCAGCGTCGGCGGGAGTACCACCGGGGAGCTGTTTTTT
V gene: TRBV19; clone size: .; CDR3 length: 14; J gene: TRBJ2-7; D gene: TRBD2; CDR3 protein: CASSHAGASYEQYF; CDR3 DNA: TGTGCCAGTAGTCATGCGGGAGCCTCCTACGAGCAGTACTTC
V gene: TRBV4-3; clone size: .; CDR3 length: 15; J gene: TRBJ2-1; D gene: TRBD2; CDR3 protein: CASSQGLAGYNEQFF; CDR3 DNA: TGCGCCAGCAGCCAAGGACTAGCGGGATACAATGAGCAGTTCTTC
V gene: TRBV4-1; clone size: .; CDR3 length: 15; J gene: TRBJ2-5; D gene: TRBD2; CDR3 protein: CASSQEGLAGETQYF; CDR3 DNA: TGCGCCAGCAGCCAAGAGGGACTAGCGGGAGAGACCCAGTACTTC
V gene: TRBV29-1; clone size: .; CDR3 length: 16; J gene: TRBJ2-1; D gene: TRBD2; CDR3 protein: CSVEGREGGSYNEQFF; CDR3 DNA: TGCAGCGTTGAGGGGCGGGAGGGGGGCTCCTACAATGAGCAGTTCTTC
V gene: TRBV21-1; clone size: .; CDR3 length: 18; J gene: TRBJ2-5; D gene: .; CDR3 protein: CASSEGGTSGPEAETQYF; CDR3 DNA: TGTGCCAGCAGCGAAGGTGGGACTAGCGGTCCTGAAGCGGAGACCCAGTACTTC
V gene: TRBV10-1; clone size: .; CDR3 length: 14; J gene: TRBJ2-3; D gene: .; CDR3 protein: CASSDERAGDTQYF; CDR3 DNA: TGCGCCAGCAGTGATGAGCGGGCGGGAGATACGCAGTATTTT
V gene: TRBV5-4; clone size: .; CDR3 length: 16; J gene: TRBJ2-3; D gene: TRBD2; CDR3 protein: CASSQKLAGGTDTQYF; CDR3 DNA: TGTGCCAGCAGCCAAAAACTAGCGGGAGGCACAGATACGCAGTATTTT
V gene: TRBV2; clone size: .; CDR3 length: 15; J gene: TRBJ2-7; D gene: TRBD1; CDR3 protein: CASHRQGESSYEQYF; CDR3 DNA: TGTGCCAGCCACCGACAGGGCGAGAGCTCCTACGAGCAGTACTTC
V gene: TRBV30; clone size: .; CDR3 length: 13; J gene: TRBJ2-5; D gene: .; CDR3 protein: CAWSVLQEETQYF; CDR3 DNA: TGTGCCTGGAGTGTATTACAGGAAGAGACCCAGTACTTC
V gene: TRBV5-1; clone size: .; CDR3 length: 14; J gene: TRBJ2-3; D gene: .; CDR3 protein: CASSSMDRTDTQYF; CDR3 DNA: TGCGCCAGCAGCTCTATGGACCGGACAGATACGCAGTATTTT
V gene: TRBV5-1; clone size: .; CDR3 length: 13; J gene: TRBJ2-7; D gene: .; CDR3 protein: CASSLAKATEQYF; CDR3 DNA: TGCGCCAGCAGCTTGGCCAAGGCTACCGAGCAGTACTTC
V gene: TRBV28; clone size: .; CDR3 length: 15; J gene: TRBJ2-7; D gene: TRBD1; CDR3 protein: CATRATGQGYYEQYF; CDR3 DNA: TGTGCCACCCGAGCAACGGGACAGGGTTACTACGAGCAGTACTTC
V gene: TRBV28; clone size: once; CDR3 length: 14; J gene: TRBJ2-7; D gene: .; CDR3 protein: CASSLKDGTYEQYF; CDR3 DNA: TGTGCCAGCAGTCTGAAGGACGGGACCTACGAGCAGTACTTC
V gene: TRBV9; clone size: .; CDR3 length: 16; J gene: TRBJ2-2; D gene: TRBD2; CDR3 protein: CASSVVLAGNTGELFF; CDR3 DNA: TGTGCCAGCAGCGTAGTCCTAGCGGGGAACACCGGGGAGCTGTTTTTT
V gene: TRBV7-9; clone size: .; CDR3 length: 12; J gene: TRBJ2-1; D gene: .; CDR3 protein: CASSETGFEQFF; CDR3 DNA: TGTGCCAGCAGCGAAACAGGCTTTGAGCAGTTCTTC
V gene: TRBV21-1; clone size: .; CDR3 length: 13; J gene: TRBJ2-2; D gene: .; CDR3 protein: CASSISRTGELFF; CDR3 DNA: TGTGCCAGCAGCATTAGTAGGACCGGGGAGCTGTTTTTT
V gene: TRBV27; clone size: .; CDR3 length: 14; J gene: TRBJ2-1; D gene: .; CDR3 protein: CASSLSGVYNEQFF; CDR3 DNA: TGTGCCAGCAGTTTATCAGGGGTTTACAATGAGCAGTTCTTC
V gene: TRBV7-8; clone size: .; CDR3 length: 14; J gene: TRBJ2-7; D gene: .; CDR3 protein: CASSLGGGSYEQYF; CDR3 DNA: TGTGCCAGCAGCTTAGGTGGGGGGAGCTACGAGCAGTACTTC
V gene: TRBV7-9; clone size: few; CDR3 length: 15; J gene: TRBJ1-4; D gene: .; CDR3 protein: CASSWDGSTNEKLFF; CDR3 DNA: TGTGCCAGCAGCTGGGACGGATCAACTAATGAAAAACTGTTTTTT
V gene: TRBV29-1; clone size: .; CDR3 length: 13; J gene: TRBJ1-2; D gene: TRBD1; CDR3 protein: CSASDRDPYGYTF; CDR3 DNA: TGCAGCGCATCTGACAGGGATCCCTATGGCTACACCTTC
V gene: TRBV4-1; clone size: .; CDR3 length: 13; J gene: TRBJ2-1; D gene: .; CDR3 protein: CASSIRQDNEQFF; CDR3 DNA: TGCGCCAGCAGCATTCGACAGGACAATGAGCAGTTCTTC
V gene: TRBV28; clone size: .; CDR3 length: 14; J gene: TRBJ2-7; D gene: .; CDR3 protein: CASTPGLSGHEQYF; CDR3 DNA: TGTGCCAGCACCCCGGGGCTCAGCGGGCACGAGCAGTACTTC
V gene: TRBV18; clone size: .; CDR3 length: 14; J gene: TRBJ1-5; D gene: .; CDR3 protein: CASSPEPGRQPQHF; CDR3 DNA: TGTGCCAGCTCACCCGAGCCGGGACGTCAGCCCCAGCATTTT
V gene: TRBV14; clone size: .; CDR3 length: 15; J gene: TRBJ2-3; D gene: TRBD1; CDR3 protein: CASSQDRPFTDTQYF; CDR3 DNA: TGTGCCAGCAGCCAGGACAGGCCCTTCACAGATACGCAGTATTTT
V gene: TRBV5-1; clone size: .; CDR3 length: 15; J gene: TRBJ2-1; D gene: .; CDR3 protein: CASSPGTSSYNEQFF; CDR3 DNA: TGCGCCAGCAGCCCCGGGACTTCCTCCTACAATGAGCAGTTCTTC
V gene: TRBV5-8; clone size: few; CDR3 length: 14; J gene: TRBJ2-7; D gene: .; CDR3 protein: CASSPQGYSYEQYF; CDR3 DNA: TGTGCCAGCAGCCCGCAGGGATACTCCTACGAGCAGTACTTC
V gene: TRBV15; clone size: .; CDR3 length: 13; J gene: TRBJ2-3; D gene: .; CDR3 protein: CATSIGSGDTQYF; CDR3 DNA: TGTGCCACCAGCATCGGGAGCGGAGATACGCAGTATTTT
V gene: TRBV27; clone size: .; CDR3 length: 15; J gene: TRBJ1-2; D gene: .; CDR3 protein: CASSLKGGAFYGYTF; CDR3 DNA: TGTGCCAGCAGTTTAAAAGGGGGAGCATTCTATGGCTACACCTTC
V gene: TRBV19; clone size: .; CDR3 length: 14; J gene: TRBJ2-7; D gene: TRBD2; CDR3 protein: CASSIREVAYEQYF; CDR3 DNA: TGTGCCAGTAGTATACGGGAGGTTGCCTACGAGCAGTACTTC
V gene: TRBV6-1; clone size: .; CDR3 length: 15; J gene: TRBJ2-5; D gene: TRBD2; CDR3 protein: CASSEGPGLEETQYF; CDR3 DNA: TGTGCCAGCAGTGAGGGCCCGGGACTAGAAGAGACCCAGTACTTC
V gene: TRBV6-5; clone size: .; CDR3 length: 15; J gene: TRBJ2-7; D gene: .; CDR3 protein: CASSTGPVQVYEQYF; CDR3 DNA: TGTGCCAGCAGTACTGGGCCCGTACAGGTCTACGAGCAGTACTTC
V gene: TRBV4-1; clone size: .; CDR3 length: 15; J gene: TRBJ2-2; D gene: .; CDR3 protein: CASSQLTRGTGELFF; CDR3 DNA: TGCGCCAGCAGCCAACTCACTAGGGGCACCGGGGAGCTGTTTTTT
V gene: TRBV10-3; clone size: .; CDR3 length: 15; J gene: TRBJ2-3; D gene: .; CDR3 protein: CAISDGYGDTDTQYF; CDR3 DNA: TGTGCCATCAGTGATGGCTACGGAGACACAGATACGCAGTATTTT
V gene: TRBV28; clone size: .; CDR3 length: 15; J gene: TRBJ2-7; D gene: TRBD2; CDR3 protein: CASSPLAGGPGEQYF; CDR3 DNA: TGTGCCAGCAGTCCCCTAGCGGGAGGGCCGGGCGAGCAGTACTTC
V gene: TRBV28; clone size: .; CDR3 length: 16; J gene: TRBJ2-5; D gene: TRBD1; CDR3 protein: CASSFSQGVYQETQYF; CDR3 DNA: TGTGCCAGCAGTTTTAGCCAGGGGGTGTACCAAGAGACCCAGTACTTC
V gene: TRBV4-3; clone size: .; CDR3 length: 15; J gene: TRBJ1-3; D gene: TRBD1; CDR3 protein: CASSLDRDSGNTIYF; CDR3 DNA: TGCGCCAGCAGCCTCGACAGGGACTCTGGAAACACCATATATTTT
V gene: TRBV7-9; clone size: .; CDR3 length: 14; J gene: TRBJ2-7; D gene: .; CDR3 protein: CASSLSARTYEQYF; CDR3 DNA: TGTGCCAGCAGCTTATCCGCAAGAACCTACGAGCAGTACTTC
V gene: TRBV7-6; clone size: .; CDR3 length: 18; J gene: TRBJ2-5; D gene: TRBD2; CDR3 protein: CASSLNLAGVGLLETQYF; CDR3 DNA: TGTGCCAGCAGCTTAAACCTAGCGGGAGTGGGACTACTAGAGACCCAGTACTTC
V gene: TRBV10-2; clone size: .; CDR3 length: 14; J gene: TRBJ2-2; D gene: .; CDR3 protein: CASTTGLDTGELFF; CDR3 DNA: TGCGCCAGCACCACAGGGCTGGACACCGGGGAGCTGTTTTTT
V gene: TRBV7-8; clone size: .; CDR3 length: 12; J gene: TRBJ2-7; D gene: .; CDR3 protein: CASSHSVGEQYF; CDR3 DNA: TGTGCCAGCAGCCATTCGGTGGGCGAGCAGTACTTC
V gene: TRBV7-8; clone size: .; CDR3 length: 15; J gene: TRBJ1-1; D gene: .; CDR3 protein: CASSPDRGVDTEAFF; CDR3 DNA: TGTGCCAGCAGCCCCGATAGGGGGGTTGACACTGAAGCTTTCTTT
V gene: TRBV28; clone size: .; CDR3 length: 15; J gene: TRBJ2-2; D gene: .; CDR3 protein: CASSLGVGVTGELFF; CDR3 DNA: TGTGCCAGCAGTTTGGGGGTAGGAGTCACCGGGGAGCTGTTTTTT
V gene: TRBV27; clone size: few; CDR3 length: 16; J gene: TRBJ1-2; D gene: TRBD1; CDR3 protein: CASSPRGSGGSYGYTF; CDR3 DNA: TGTGCCAGCAGCCCCCGGGGATCAGGGGGGTCCTATGGCTACACCTTC
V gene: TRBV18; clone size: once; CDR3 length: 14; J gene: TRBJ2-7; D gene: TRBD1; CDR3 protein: CASSRRDRDYEQYF; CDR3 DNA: TGTGCCAGCTCACGCCGGGACAGAGACTACGAGCAGTACTTC
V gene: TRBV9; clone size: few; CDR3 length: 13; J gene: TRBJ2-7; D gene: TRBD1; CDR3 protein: CASSARQGHEQYF; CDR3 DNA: TGTGCCAGCAGCGCCAGACAGGGCCACGAGCAGTACTTC